This T cell receptor beta chain was sequenced in a study of cytomegalovirus exposure and HLA in healthy donors. As to this clone: The target antigen is unknown.

The germline CDR1 and CDR2 sequences are SNHLY and FYNNEI. Germline trimming cut 4 bases from V and 6 bases from J; bases unmatched to any gene: 9. This CDR3 is built from 14 residues. The study ran its PCR with 60 Vbeta and 13 Jbeta primers. Profiled with immunoSEQ multiplex PCR; TCRdb holds only in-frame clones, not every one. This sample carries roughly 120,000 clones, approximately 80% of them seen once, and the ten largest clones take 3.6%. Notes on the study in general: The authors excluded some V segments, including TRBV6-2 and TRBV6-3, as indistinguishable.

Sequencing was done on a sample of PBMCs. The receptor's source is a man in his forties or fifties in good health and CMV-seronegative. The rearrangement links TRBV2 to TRBJ2-7; 7 bases are a match to TRBD1. The DNA of the CDR3 is TGTGCCAGCAGTGCCGACAGGGTGCGGGTCGAGCAGTACTTC. Its protein product is CASSADRVRVEQYF. The variable domain in full, with the rest retrieved from reference TRBV2 and TRBJ2-7, is EPEVTQTPSHQVTQMGQEVILRCVPISNHLYFYWYRQILGQKVEFLVSFYNNEISEKSEIFDDQFSVERPDGSNFTLKIRSTKLEDSAMYFCASSADRVRVEQYFGPGTRLTVT.